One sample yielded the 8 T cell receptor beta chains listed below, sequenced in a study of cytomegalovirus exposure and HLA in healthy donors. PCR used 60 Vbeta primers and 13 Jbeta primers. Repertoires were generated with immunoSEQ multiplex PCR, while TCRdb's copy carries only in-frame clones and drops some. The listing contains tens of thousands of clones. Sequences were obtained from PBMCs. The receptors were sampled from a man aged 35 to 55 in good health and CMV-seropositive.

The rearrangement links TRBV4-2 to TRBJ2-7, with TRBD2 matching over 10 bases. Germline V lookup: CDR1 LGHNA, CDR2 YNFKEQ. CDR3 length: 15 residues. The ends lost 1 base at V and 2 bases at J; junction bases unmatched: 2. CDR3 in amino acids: CASSQASGSTYEQYF. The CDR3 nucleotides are TGTGCCAGCAGCCAAGCTAGCGGGAGTACCTACGAGCAGTACTTC.

In nucleotides, the CDR3 is TGTGCCAGCAGTCCAGGGGGCCCCTCCTACGAGCAGTACTTC. Translation: CASSPGGPSYEQYF. The rearrangement links TRBV27 to TRBJ2-7, with 8 nucleotides matching TRBD1. Trimming at V came to 5 bases and at J to 0 bases, leaving 3 bases not matched to a gene. The CDR3 extends over 14 amino acids. Germline lookup yields CDR1 MNHEY and CDR2 SMNVEV (reference sequence).

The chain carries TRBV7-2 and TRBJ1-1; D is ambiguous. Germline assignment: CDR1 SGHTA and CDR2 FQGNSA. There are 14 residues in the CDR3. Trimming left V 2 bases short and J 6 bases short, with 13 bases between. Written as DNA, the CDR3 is TGTGCCAGCAGCTTAAGCCAAGTGAGCTCTGAAGCTTTCTTT. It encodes CASSLSQVSSEAFF.

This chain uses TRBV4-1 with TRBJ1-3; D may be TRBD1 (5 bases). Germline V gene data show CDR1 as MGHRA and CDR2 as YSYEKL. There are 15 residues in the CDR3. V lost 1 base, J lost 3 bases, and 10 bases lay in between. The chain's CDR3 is CASSQGPTDGNTIYF. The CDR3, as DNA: TGCGCCAGCAGCCAAGGGCCGACAGATGGAAACACCATATATTTT.

In DNA, the CDR3 is TGTGCCAGTAGGGAGCAGGGTGAGGATCAGCCCCAGCATTTT. It codes for CASREQGEDQPQHF. The chain couples TRBV19 to TRBJ1-5; perhaps TRBD1 as D (5 bases). The CDR3 is made up of 14 amino acids. Germline V gene sequence: CDR1 LNHDA, CDR2 SQIVND (reference sequence). The germline V and J ends were trimmed by 6 bases and 5 bases, with 14 bases remaining between them.

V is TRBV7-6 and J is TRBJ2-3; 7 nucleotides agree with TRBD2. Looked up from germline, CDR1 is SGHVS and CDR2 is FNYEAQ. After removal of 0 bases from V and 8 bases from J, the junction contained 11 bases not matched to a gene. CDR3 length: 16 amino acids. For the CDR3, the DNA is TGTGCCAGCAGCTTAGCGGGCAGTGTGGGGACTATTACGCAGTATTTT. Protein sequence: CASSLAGSVGTITQYF.

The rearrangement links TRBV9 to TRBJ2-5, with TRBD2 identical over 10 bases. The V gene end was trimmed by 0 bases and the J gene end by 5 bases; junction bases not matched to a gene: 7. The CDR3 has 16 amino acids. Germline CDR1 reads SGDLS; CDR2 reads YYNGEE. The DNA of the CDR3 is TGTGCCAGCAGCGTAGACAAGCGGGGGGGCCCCGAGACCCAGTACTTC. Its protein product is CASSVDKRGGPETQYF. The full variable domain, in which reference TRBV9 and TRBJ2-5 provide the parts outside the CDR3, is DSGVTQTPKHLITATGQRVTLRCSPRSGDLSVYWYQQSLDQGLQFLIQYYNGEERAKGNILERFSAQQFPDLHSELNLSSLELGDSALYFCASSVDKRGGPETQYFGPGTRLLVL.

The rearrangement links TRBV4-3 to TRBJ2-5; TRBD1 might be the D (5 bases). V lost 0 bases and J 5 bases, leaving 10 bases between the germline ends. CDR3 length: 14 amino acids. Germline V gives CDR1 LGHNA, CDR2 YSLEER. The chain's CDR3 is CASSQDPGSETQYF. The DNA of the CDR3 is TGCGCCAGCAGCCAAGATCCAGGGTCTGAGACCCAGTACTTC.